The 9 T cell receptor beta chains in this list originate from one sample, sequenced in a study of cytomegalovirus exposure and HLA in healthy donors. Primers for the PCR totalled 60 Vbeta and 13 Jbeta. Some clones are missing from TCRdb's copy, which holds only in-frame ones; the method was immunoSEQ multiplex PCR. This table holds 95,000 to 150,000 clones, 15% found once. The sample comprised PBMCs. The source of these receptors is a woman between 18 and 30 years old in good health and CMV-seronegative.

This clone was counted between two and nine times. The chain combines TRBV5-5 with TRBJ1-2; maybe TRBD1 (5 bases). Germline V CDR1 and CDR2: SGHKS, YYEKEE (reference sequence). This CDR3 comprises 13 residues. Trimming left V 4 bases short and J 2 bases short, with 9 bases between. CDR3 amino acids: CASSPGGNYGYTF. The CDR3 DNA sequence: TGTGCCAGCAGCCCCGGGGGGAACTATGGCTACACCTTC.

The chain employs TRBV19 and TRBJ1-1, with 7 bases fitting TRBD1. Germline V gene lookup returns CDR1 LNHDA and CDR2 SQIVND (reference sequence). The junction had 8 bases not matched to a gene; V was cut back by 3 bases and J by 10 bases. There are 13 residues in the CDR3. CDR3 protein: CASSIGTEVGAFF. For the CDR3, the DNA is TGTGCCAGTAGTATCGGGACAGAAGTTGGAGCTTTCTTT.

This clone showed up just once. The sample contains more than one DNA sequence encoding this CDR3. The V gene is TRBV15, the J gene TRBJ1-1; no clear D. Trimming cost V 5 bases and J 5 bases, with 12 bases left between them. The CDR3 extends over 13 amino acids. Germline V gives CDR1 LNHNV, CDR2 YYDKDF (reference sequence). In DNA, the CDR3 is TGTGCCACCAGCGGTCAACTCCGAACTGAAGCTTTCTTT. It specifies CATSGQLRTEAFF.

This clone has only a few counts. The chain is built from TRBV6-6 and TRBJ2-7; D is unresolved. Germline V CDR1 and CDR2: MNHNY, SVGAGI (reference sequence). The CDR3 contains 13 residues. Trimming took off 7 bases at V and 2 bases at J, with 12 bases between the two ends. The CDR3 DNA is TGTGCCAGCAAATACCATCCAGCCTACGAGCAGTACTTC. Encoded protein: CASKYHPAYEQYF.

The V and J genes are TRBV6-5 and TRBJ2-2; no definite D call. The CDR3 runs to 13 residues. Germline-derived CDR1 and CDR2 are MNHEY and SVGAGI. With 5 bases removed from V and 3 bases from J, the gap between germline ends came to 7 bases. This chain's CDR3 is CASSLLDTGELFF. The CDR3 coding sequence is TGTGCCAGCAGTCTCCTTGACACCGGGGAGCTGTTTTTT.

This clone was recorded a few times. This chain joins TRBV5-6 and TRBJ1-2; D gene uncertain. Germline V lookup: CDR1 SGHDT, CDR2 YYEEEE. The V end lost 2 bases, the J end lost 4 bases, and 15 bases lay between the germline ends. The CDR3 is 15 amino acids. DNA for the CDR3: TGTGCCAGCAGCTTTTGGGCAGCCCTTTCCTATGGCTACACCTTC. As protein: CASSFWAALSYGYTF. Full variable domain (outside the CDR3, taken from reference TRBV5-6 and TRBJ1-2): DAGVTQSPTHLIKTRGQQVTLRCSPKSGHDTVSWYQQALGQGPQFIFQYYEEEERQRGNFPDRFSGHQFPNYSSELNVNALLLGDSALYLCASSFWAALSYGYTFGSGTRLTVV.

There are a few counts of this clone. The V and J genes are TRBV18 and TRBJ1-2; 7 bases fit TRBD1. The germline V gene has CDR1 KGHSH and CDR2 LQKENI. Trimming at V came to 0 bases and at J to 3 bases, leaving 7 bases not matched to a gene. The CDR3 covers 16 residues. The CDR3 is CASSPPLAQGDYGYTF. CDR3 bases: TGTGCCAGCTCACCACCGCTTGCGCAGGGGGACTATGGCTACACCTTC.

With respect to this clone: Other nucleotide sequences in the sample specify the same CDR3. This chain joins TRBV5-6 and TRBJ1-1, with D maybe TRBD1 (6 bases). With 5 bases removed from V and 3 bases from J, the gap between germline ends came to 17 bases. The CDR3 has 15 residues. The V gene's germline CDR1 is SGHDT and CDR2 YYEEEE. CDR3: CASRDTGGTDTEAFF. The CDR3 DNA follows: TGTGCCAGCAGAGATACGGGGGGCACGGACACTGAAGCTTTCTTT. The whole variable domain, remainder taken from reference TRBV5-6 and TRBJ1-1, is DAGVTQSPTHLIKTRGQQVTLRCSPKSGHDTVSWYQQALGQGPQFIFQYYEEEERQRGNFPDRFSGHQFPNYSSELNVNALLLGDSALYLCASRDTGGTDTEAFFGQGTRLTVV.

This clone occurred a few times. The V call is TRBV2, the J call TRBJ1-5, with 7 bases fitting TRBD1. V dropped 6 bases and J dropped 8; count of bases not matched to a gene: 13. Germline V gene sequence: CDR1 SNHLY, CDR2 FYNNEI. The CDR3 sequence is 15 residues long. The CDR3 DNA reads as TGTGCCAGCAGAGGGACAGCCTCTAGCGTTAAGCCCCAGCATTTT. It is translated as CASRGTASSVKPQHF.